This T cell receptor (beta chain) came from a study of CD8+ T cells in alopecia areata. Overall study results and limits: In patients, TCRs were shared less clearly than in mice, and HLA may possibly be involved. Scalp data also include sequences from resident alphabeta T cells of normal skin. Alopecia totalis/universalis scalp especially showed more expanded CD8+ clones than normal scalp.

In this sample, this clone turned up once. Antigen: not known. RNA extraction and reverse transcription yielded cDNA as sequencing template. Here immunoSEQ multiplex PCR was the method, and the copy in TCRdb shows in-frame clones only, minus some. The sample records over 150,000 clones, just over 55% being singletons. Germline V gives CDR1 GTSNPN, CDR2 SVGIG (reference sequence). With 8 bases clipped from V and 6 bases from J, the junction kept 9 bases outside the gene matches. This CDR3 is built from 13 residues. Sorting separated CD4+ and CD8+ T cells out of PBMCs. The chain is built from TRBV30 and TRBJ1-1; 10 nucleotides match TRBD1. The origin of this receptor is a human donor in good health. Sequenced material: CD8+ T cells sorted from blood. The CDR3 DNA reads TGTGCCACTAACCGGGACAGGGGACCTGAAGCTTTCTTT. It yields the protein CATNRDRGPEAFF.